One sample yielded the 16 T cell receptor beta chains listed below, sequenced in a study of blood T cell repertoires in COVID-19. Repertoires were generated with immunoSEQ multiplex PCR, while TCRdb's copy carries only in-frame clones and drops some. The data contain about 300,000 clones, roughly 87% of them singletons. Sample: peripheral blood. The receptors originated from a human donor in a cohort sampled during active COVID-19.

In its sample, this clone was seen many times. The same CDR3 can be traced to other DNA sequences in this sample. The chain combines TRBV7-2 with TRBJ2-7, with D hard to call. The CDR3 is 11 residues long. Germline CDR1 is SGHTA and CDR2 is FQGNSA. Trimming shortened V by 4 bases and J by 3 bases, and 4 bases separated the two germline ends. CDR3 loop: CASSSYYEQYF. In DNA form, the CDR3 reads TGTGCCAGCAGCTCCTACTACGAGCAGTACTTC.

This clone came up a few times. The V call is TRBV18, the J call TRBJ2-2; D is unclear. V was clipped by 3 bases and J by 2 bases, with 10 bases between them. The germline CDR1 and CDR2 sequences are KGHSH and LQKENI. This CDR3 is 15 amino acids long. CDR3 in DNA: TGTGCCAGCTCACCCATCGGTATCAACACCGGGGAGCTGTTTTTT. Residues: CASSPIGINTGELFF.

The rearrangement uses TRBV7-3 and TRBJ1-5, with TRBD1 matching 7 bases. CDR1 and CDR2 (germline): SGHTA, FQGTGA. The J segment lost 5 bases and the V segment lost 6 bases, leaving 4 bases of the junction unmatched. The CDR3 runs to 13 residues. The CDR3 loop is CASSEGADQPQHF. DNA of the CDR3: TGTGCCAGCAGTGAGGGGGCCGATCAGCCCCAGCATTTT.

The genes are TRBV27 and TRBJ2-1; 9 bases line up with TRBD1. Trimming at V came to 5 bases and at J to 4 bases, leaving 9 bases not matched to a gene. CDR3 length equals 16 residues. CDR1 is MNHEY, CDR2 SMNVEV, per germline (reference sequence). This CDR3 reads CASSPLGQGQYNEQFF. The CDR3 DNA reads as TGTGCCAGCAGTCCCCTCGGACAGGGGCAATACAATGAGCAGTTCTTC.

The CDR3 nucleotides read TGTGCCAGCAGCAGGGGGCCGGAGCGGGAGCAGTTCTTC. Protein sequence: CASSRGPEREQFF. The genes are TRBV7-7 and TRBJ2-1; 7 bases align to TRBD1. Trimming removed 5 bases from V and 10 bases from J; junction bases left unmatched: 8. Germline V CDR1 and CDR2: SSHAT, FNYEAQ (reference sequence). This CDR3 is 13 amino acids long.

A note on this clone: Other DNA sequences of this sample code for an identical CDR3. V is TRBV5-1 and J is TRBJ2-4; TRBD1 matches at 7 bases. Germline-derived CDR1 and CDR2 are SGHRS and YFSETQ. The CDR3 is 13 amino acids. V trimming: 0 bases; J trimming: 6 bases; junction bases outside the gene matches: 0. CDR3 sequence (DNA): TGCGCCAGCAGCTTGGGACAGGGAAACATTCAGTACTTC. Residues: CASSLGQGNIQYF.

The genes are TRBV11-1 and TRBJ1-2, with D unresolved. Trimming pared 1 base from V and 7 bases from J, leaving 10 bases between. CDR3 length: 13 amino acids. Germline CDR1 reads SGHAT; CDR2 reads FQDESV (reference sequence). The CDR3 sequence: CASSLGAVSGYTF. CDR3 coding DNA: TGTGCCAGCAGCTTAGGGGCTGTGAGTGGCTACACCTTC.

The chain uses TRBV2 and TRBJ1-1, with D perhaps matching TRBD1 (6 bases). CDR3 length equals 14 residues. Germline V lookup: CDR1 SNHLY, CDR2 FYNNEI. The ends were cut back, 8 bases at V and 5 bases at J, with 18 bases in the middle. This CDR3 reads CASLQGGYGTEAFF. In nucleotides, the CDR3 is TGTGCCAGCCTACAGGGAGGGTACGGAACTGAAGCTTTCTTT.

The CDR3 loop reads CASSSRDRSYEQYF. The CDR3 DNA is TGTGCCAGTAGTTCTCGGGACAGATCCTACGAGCAGTACTTC. The J gene is TRBJ2-7, the V gene TRBV19, with TRBD1 matching over 7 bases. The CDR3 totals 14 residues. The J segment lost 1 base and the V segment lost 5 bases, leaving 5 bases of the junction unmatched. CDR1 is LNHDA and CDR2 is SQIVND in the germline V gene (reference sequence).

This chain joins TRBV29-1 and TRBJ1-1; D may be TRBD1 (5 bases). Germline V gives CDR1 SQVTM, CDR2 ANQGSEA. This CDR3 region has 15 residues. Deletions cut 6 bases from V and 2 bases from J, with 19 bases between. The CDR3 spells CSVIPFSRANTEAFF. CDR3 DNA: TGCAGCGTGATCCCCTTCTCCAGGGCTAACACTGAAGCTTTCTTT.

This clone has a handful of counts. CDR3 loop: CASSFAGTGYSGANVLTF. Here the CDR3 DNA reads TGTGCCAGCAGTTTCGCCGGGACAGGGTACTCTGGGGCCAACGTCCTGACTTTC. This chain joins TRBV27 and TRBJ2-6, with 9 nucleotides matching TRBD1. Germline trimming cut 3 bases from V and 0 bases from J; bases unmatched to any gene: 6. CDR1 is MNHEY and CDR2 is SMNVEV in the germline V gene (reference sequence). The CDR3 length is 18 residues.

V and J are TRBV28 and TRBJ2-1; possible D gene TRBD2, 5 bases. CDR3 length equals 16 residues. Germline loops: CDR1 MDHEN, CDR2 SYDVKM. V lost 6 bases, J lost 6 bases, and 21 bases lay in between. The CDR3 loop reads CASSYSSGGSGNEQFF. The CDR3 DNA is TGTGCCAGCAGCTACTCATCGGGCGGGTCGGGCAATGAGCAGTTCTTC.

The CDR3: CASKRTGVNEQYF. The CDR3 coding sequence is TGTGCCAGCAAGCGGACAGGGGTCAACGAGCAGTACTTC. V gene TRBV11-2 combines with J gene TRBJ2-7, with 9 bases matching TRBD1. The V segment lost 7 bases and the J segment 5 bases; nucleotides outside the gene matches: 6. Germline-derived CDR1 and CDR2 are SGHAT and FQNNGV. The CDR3 length is 13 residues.

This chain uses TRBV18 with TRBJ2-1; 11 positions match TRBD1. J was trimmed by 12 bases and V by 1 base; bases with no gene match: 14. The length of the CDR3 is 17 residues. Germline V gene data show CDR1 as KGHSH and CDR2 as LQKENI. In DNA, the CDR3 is TGTGCCAGCTCACCACAACCTCAAGGGACAGGGGGAATACGGCAGTTCTTC. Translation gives CASSPQPQGTGGIRQFF.

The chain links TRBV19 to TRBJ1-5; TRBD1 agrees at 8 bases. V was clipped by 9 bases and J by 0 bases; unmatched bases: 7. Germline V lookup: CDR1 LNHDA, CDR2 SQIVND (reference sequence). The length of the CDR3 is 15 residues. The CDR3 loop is CASVRQGSSNQPQHF. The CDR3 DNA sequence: TGTGCCAGCGTGCGACAGGGGTCTAGCAATCAGCCCCAGCATTTT.

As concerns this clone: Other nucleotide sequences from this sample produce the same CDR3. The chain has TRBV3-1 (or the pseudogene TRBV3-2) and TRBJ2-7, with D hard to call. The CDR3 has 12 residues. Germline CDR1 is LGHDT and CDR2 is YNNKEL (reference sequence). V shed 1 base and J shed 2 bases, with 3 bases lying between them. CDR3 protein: CASSQAAYEQYF. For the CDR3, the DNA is TGTGCCAGCAGCCAAGCCGCCTACGAGCAGTACTTC.